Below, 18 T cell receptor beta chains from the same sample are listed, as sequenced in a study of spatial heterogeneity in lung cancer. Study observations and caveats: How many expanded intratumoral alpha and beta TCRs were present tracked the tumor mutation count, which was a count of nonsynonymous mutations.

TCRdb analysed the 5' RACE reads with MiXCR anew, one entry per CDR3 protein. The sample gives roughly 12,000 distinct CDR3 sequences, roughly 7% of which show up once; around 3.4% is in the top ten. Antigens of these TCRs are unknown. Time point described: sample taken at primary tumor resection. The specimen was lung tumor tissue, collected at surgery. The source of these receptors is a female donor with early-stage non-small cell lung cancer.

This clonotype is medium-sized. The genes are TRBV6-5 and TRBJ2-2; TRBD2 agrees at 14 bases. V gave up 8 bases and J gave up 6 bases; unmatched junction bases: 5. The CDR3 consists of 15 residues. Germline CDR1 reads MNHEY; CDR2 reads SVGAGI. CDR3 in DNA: TGTGCCAGCCGAAGACTAGCGGGAGGGCCCGGGGAGCTGTTTTTT. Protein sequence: CASRRLAGGPGELFF.

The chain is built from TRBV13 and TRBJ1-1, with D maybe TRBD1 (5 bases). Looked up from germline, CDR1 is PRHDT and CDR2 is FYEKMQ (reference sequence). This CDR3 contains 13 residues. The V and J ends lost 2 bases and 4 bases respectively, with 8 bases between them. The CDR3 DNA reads TGTGCCAGCAGCTTATGGGGGAGCACTGAAGCTTTCTTT. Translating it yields CASSLWGSTEAFF.

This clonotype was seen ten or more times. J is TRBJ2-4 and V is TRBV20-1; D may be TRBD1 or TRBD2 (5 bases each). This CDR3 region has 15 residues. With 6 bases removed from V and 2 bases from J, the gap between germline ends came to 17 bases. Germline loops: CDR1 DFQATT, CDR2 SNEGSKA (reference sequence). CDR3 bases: TGCAGTGCCAGAACCGGGGACGGTACCAAAAACATTCAGTACTTC. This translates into CSARTGDGTKNIQYF.

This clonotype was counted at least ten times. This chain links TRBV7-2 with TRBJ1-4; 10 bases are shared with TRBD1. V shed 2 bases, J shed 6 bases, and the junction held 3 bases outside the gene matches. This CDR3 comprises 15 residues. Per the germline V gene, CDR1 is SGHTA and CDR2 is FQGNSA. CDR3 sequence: CASSLPTGGHEKLFF. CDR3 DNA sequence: TGTGCCAGCAGCTTACCGACAGGGGGCCATGAAAAACTGTTTTTT.

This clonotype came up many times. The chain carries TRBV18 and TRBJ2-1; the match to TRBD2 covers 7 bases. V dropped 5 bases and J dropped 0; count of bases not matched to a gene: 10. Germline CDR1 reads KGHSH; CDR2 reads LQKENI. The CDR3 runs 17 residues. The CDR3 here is CASSKAGGSASYNEQFF. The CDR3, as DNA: TGTGCCAGCTCAAAAGCGGGCGGGAGCGCCTCCTACAATGAGCAGTTCTTC. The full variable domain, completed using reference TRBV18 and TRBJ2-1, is NAGVMQNPRHLVRRRGQEARLRCSPMKGHSHVYWYRQLPEEGLKFMVYLQKENIIDESGMPKERFSAEFPKEGPSILRIQQVVRGDSAAYFCASSKAGGSASYNEQFFGPGTRLTVL.

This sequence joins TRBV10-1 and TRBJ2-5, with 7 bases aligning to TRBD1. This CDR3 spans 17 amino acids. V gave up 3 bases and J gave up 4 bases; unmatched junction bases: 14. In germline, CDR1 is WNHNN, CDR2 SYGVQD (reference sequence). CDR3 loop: CASSDPGGQGFGETQYF. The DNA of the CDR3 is TGCGCCAGCAGTGACCCAGGGGGACAAGGTTTTGGAGAGACCCAGTACTTC.

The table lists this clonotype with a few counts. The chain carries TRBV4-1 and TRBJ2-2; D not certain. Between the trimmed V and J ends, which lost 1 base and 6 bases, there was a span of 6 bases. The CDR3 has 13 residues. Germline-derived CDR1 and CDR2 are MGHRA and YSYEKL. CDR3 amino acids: CASSQVPPGELFF. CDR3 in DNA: TGCGCCAGCAGCCAAGTTCCCCCCGGGGAGCTGTTTTTT.

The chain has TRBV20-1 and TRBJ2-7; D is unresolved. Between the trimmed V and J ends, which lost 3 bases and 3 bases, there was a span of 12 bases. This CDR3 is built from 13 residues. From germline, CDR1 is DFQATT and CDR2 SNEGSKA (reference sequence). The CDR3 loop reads CSASAEVIYEQYF. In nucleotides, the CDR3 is TGCAGTGCTAGTGCAGAGGTAATCTACGAGCAGTACTTC.

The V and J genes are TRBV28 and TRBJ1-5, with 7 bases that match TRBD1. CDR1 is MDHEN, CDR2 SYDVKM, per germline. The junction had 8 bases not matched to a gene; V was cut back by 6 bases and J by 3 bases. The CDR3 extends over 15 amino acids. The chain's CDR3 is CASRPGQNNNQPQHF. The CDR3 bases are TGTGCCAGCAGGCCGGGACAGAACAACAATCAGCCCCAGCATTTT.

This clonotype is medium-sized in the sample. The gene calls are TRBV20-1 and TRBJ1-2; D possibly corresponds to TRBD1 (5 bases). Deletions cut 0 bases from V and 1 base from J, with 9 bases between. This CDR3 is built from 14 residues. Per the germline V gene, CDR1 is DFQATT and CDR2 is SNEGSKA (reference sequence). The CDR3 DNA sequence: TGCAGTGCTAGAGAGTTGGGACTTAACTATGGCTACACCTTC. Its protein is CSARELGLNYGYTF.

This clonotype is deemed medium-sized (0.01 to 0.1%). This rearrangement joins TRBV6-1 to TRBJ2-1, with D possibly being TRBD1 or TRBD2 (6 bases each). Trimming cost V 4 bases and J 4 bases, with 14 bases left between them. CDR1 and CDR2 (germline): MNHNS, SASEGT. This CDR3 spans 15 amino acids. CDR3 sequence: CASSALWGAYNEQFF. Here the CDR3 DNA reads TGTGCCAGCAGTGCCCTCTGGGGGGCTTACAATGAGCAGTTCTTC.

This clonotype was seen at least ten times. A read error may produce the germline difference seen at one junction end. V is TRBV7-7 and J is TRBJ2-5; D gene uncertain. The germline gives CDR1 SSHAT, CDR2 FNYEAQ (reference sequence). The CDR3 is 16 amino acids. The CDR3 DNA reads TGTGCTAGCAGCCCCCACCGGACGGTTAAGGGAGAGACCCAGTACTTC. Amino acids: CASSPHRTVKGETQYF. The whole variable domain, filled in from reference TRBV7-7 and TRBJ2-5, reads GAGVSQSPRYKVTKRGQDVTLRCDPISSHATLYWYQQALGQGPEFLTYFNYEAQPDKSGLPSDRFSAERPEGSISTLTIQRTEQRDSAMYRCASSPHRTVKGETQYFGPGTRLLVL.

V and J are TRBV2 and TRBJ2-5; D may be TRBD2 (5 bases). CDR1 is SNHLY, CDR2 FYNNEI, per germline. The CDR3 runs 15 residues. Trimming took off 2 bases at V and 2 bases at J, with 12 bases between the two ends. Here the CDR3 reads CASSERGLPQETQYF. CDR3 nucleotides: TGTGCCAGCAGTGAACGCGGGCTACCGCAAGAGACCCAGTACTTC.

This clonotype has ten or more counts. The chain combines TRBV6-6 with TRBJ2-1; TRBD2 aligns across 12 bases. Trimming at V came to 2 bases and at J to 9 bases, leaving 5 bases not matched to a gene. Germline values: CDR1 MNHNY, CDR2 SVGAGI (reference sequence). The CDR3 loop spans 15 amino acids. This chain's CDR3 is CASSYPTSGSVEQFF. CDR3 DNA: TGTGCCAGCAGTTACCCGACTAGCGGGAGTGTTGAGCAGTTCTTC.

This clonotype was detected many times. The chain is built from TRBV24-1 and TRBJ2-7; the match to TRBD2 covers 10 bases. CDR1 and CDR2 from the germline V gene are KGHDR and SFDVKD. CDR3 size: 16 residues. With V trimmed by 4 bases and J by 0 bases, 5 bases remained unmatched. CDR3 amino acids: CATSEASGSASYEQYF. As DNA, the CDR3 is TGTGCCACCAGTGAGGCTAGCGGGAGTGCCTCCTACGAGCAGTACTTC.

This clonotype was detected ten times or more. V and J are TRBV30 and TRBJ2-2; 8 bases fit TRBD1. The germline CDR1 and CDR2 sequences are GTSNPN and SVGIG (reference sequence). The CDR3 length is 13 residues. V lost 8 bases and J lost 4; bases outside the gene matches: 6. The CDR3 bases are TGTGCCGGACGGACAGGGAGCACCGGGGAGCTGTTTTTT. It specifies CAGRTGSTGELFF. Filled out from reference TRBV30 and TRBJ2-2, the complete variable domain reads SQTIHQWPATLVQPVGSPLSLECTVEGTSNPNLYWYRQAAGRGLQLLFYSVGIGQISSEVPQNLSASRPQDRQFILSSKKLLLSDSGFYLCAGRTGSTGELFFGEGSRLTVL.

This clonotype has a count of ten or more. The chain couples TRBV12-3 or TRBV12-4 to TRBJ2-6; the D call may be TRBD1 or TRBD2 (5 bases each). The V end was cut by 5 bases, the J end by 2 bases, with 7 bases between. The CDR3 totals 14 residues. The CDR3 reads CASSQGPGANVLTF. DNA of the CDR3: TGTGCCAGCAGTCAGGGACCTGGGGCCAACGTCCTGACTTTC.

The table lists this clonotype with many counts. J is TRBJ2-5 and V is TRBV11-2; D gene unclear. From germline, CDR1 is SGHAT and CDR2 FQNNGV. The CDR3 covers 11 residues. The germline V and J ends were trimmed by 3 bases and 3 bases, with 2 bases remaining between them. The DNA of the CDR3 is TGTGCCAGCAGCTTGGAAGAGACCCAGTACTTC. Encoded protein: CASSLEETQYF.